Below are 29 T cell receptor beta chains sequenced from a single sample in a study of blood T cell repertoires in COVID-19. This table comes from immunoSEQ multiplex PCR, and its TCRdb copy is limited to in-frame clones, with some not included. Here the sample spans 130,000 or so clones, just over 85% being singletons. The specimen was peripheral blood. The receptor source for this set is a woman aged 60-70 years with acute or convalescent COVID-19.

This chain joins TRBV15 and TRBJ2-2, with TRBD1 as a possible D gene (6 bases). V was shortened by 0 bases and J by 4 bases, with 6 bases between the two germline ends. Germline V gene data show CDR1 as LNHNV and CDR2 as YYDKDF (reference sequence). This CDR3 spans 14 amino acids. Written as DNA, the CDR3 is TGTGCCACCAGCAGAGACAGGGGCACCGGGGAGCTGTTTTTT. Translation gives CATSRDRGTGELFF.

The chain has TRBV27 and TRBJ2-1, with 7 bases fitting TRBD2. This CDR3 region has 11 residues. The junction had 3 bases not matched to a gene; V was cut back by 8 bases and J by 8 bases. Germline values: CDR1 MNHEY, CDR2 SMNVEV (reference sequence). The CDR3 spells CASGGVYEQFF. In nucleotides, the CDR3 is TGTGCCAGCGGGGGGGTATATGAGCAGTTCTTC.

The genes are TRBV5-6 and TRBJ1-3; D not resolved. V dropped 4 bases and J dropped 4 bases, with 9 bases sitting between them. The CDR3 sequence is 13 residues long. Germline V gene data show CDR1 as SGHDT and CDR2 as YYEEEE. The CDR3 DNA sequence: TGTGCCAGCAGCCGAGGGAGCGGAAACACCATATATTTT. This codes for CASSRGSGNTIYF.

This clone was observed once. This chain uses TRBV6-1 with TRBJ2-5; no clear D. V was trimmed by 1 base and J by 5 bases, leaving 8 bases between them. The length of the CDR3 is 13 residues. Per germline, CDR1 MNHNS and CDR2 SASEGT. Here the CDR3 DNA reads TGTGCCAGCAGTGAAGGGCTAGTTGAGACCCAGTACTTC. It specifies CASSEGLVETQYF.

The V call is TRBV3-1 (or the pseudogene TRBV3-2), the J call TRBJ1-5; 7 nucleotides match TRBD1. Per the germline V gene, CDR1 is LGHDT and CDR2 is YNNKEL (reference sequence). The V and J ends lost 3 bases and 4 bases, in that order; junction bases with no gene match: 3. The CDR3 is 14 residues long. The CDR3: CASSQAGGNQPQHF. DNA for the CDR3: TGTGCCAGCAGCCAGGCAGGGGGTAATCAGCCCCAGCATTTT.

This clone has a single count. The chain joins TRBV6-2 or TRBV6-3 to TRBJ1-5; D is unclear. CDR1 and CDR2 from the germline V gene are MNHEY and SVGEGT. Trimming took off 0 bases at V and 0 bases at J, with 12 bases between the two ends. The CDR3 consists of 17 residues. The CDR3 sequence: CASSYSRSKYSNQPQHF. CDR3 nucleotide sequence: TGTGCCAGCAGTTACTCGAGGTCGAAGTATAGCAATCAGCCCCAGCATTTT.

The chain is built from TRBV5-6 and TRBJ2-1; 10 bases match TRBD2. With V trimmed by 5 bases and J by 1 base, 6 bases remained unmatched. Germline V gene data show CDR1 as SGHDT and CDR2 as YYEEEE. The CDR3 runs to 16 residues. In DNA form, the CDR3 reads TGTGCCAGCAGTTTCCCTAGCGGGGGATCCTACAATGAGCAGTTCTTC. Encoded protein: CASSFPSGGSYNEQFF.

The chain has TRBV5-6 and TRBJ2-3; TRBD1 is a possible D gene (5 bases). The V gene's germline CDR1 is SGHDT and CDR2 YYEEEE. V lost 6 bases and J lost 4, with 18 bases in between. CDR3 length: 15 amino acids. Here the CDR3 DNA reads TGTGCCAGCATCAAAGCCGCAGGGCCCGCAGATACGCAGTATTTT. Translating it yields CASIKAAGPADTQYF.

The rearrangement joins TRBV6-5 to TRBJ2-1; D may be TRBD2 (6 bases). The V end lost 5 bases, the J end lost 7 bases, and 15 bases lay between the germline ends. Germline V lookup: CDR1 MNHEY, CDR2 SVGAGI. This CDR3 has 14 residues. CDR3 coding DNA: TGTGCCAGCAGTCAATCTAGCGCCATGAATGAGCAGTTCTTC. Translating gives CASSQSSAMNEQFF.

V is TRBV7-2 and J is TRBJ2-5; 7 bases line up with TRBD2. With 0 bases clipped from V and 4 bases from J, the junction kept 8 bases outside the gene matches. The CDR3 has 16 amino acids. CDR1 is SGHTA and CDR2 is FQGNSA in the germline V gene. CDR3 region: CASSLASGGGGETQYF. CDR3 bases: TGTGCCAGCAGCTTAGCGTCTGGCGGGGGAGGAGAGACCCAGTACTTC. Based on the CDR3 plus reference TRBV7-2 and TRBJ2-5, the full variable domain is GAGVSQSPSNKVTEKGKDVELRCDPISGHTALYWYRQSLGQGLEFLIYFQGNSAPDKSGLPSDRFSAERTGGSVSTLTIQRTQQEDSAVYLCASSLASGGGGETQYFGPGTRLLVL.

The V call is TRBV4-1, the J call TRBJ1-2; TRBD1 matches at 7 bases. Looked up from germline, CDR1 is MGHRA and CDR2 is YSYEKL. The CDR3 has 15 amino acids. The V and J ends lost 1 base and 7 bases, in that order; junction bases with no gene match: 9. In DNA form, the CDR3 reads TGCGCCAGCAGCCAAGGCGTCGACAGGGATGGTGGCTACACCTTC. The encoded protein is CASSQGVDRDGGYTF.

CDR3 region: CASSVTPDTTYEQYF. CDR3 DNA: TGTGCCAGCAGCGTAACCCCGGACACTACCTACGAGCAGTACTTC. The rearrangement links TRBV9 to TRBJ2-7; D possibly corresponds to TRBD1 (5 bases). Between the trimmed V and J ends, which lost 1 base and 2 bases, there was a span of 13 bases. CDR1 is SGDLS, CDR2 YYNGEE, per germline. This CDR3 has 15 amino acids.

The rearrangement joins TRBV9 to TRBJ1-2; D call uncertain. The CDR3 is 17 residues long. V was clipped by 1 base and J by 4 bases, with 20 bases between them. CDR1 and CDR2 from the germline V gene are SGDLS and YYNGEE. For the CDR3, the DNA is TGTGCCAGCAGCGTAAGTCTCTCCTGGGCACTCATCTATGGCTACACCTTC. This translates into CASSVSLSWALIYGYTF.

On this clone itself: A read error may account for a junction end that differs from germline. The chain joins TRBV29-1 to TRBJ2-7; D might be TRBD1 (6 bases). CDR3 length equals 13 residues. In germline, CDR1 is SQVTM, CDR2 ANQGSEA. CDR3 residues: CSAEGTYSYEQYF. Written as DNA, the CDR3 is TGCAGCGCTGAAGGGACATACTCCTACGAGCAGTACTTC.

The CDR3 DNA is TGTGCCAGCAGTTCATACGGACAGGGGAACACTGAAGCTTTCTTT. This codes for CASSSYGQGNTEAFF. The chain couples TRBV28 to TRBJ1-1; 8 bases map to TRBD1. V shed 4 bases, J shed 1 base, and the junction held 5 bases outside the gene matches. CDR1 MDHEN and CDR2 SYDVKM come from the germline V gene. This CDR3 has 15 residues.

This sequence joins TRBV15 and TRBJ2-1; maybe TRBD2 (6 bases). Germline CDR1 is LNHNV and CDR2 is YYDKDF (reference sequence). Trimming cost V 6 bases and J 0 bases, with 12 bases left between them. This CDR3 is built from 15 residues. CDR3 sequence reads: CATRDPGSSYNEQFF. The CDR3 DNA is TGTGCCACCAGGGACCCCGGGAGCTCCTACAATGAGCAGTTCTTC.

The chain joins TRBV9 to TRBJ1-6, with D possibly being TRBD1 (5 bases). V was cut by 2 bases and J by 10 bases, with 16 bases left in between. Germline-derived CDR1 and CDR2 are SGDLS and YYNGEE. CDR3 size: 15 residues. CDR3 region: CASSVGTPARSPLHF. The DNA for the CDR3 is TGTGCCAGCAGCGTCGGGACTCCGGCGAGATCACCCCTCCACTTT.

This chain connects TRBV4-1 to TRBJ1-4; a weak D match, TRBD1 (6 bases). With 4 bases removed from V and 0 bases from J, the gap between germline ends came to 24 bases. The CDR3 runs 20 residues. Germline loops: CDR1 MGHRA, CDR2 YSYEKL. The DNA of the CDR3 is TGCGCCAGCAGCCTTTCAGGAGGACAGACAATCATTGCAACTAATGAAAAACTGTTTTTT. Protein: CASSLSGGQTIIATNEKLFF.

The rearrangement uses TRBV6-6 and TRBJ1-3; the D is unclear. Germline CDR1 and CDR2: MNHNY and SVGAGI (reference sequence). The V gene lost 3 bases and the J gene lost 0 bases, with 12 bases spanning the gap. The CDR3 extends over 16 amino acids. The CDR3 sequence is CASSYGSGLSGNTIYF. In DNA, the CDR3 is TGTGCCAGCAGTTATGGTAGTGGACTCTCTGGAAACACCATATATTTT.

This clone was recorded only once. The J gene is TRBJ1-1, the V gene TRBV30; TRBD1 matches 8 bases. The CDR3 is 14 amino acids. Germline trimming cut 5 bases from V and 2 bases from J; bases unmatched to any gene: 7. Germline V lookup: CDR1 GTSNPN, CDR2 SVGIG (reference sequence). This CDR3 is CAWGDRGRNTEAFF. The CDR3, as DNA: TGTGCCTGGGGCGACAGGGGACGAAACACTGAAGCTTTCTTT.

The J gene is TRBJ2-7, the V gene TRBV4-2, with 12 bases matching TRBD2. This CDR3 spans 15 amino acids. After removal of 4 bases from V and 3 bases from J, the junction contained 4 bases not matched to a gene. Germline V lookup: CDR1 LGHNA, CDR2 YNFKEQ. The CDR3 loop reads CASSPTSGGLYEQYF. CDR3 DNA: TGTGCCAGCAGCCCTACTAGCGGGGGGCTCTACGAGCAGTACTTC.

The chain recombines TRBV9 with TRBJ2-1; 11 bases are shared with TRBD2. The CDR3 extends over 14 amino acids. With V trimmed by 0 bases and J by 7 bases, 0 bases remained unmatched. Germline CDR1 and CDR2: SGDLS and YYNGEE. The CDR3 nucleotides read TGTGCCAGCAGCGTAGCTAGCGGGGGGAATGAGCAGTTCTTC. It codes for CASSVASGGNEQFF.

This chain uses TRBV6-4 with TRBJ2-1, with D possibly being TRBD2 (7 bases). Germline V gives CDR1 MRHNA, CDR2 SNTAGT. Deletions cut 2 bases from V and 4 bases from J, with 12 bases between. This CDR3 is 15 amino acids long. The CDR3 sequence: CASSDGGGGYNEQFF. Written as DNA, the CDR3 is TGTGCCAGCAGTGACGGCGGGGGCGGGTACAATGAGCAGTTCTTC.

The J gene is TRBJ2-5, the V gene TRBV7-9; a possible D gene is TRBD2 (5 bases). There are 16 residues in the CDR3. In germline, CDR1 is SEHNR, CDR2 FQNEAQ (reference sequence). Deletions cut 1 base from V and 2 bases from J, with 14 bases between. The CDR3 nucleotides are TGTGCCAGCAGCTTAGATTACCGAGGGAATCAAGAGACCCAGTACTTC. Protein: CASSLDYRGNQETQYF.

The sample holds one count of this clone. The chain recombines TRBV24-1 with TRBJ2-2, with D possibly being TRBD1 (6 bases). The CDR3 is 15 residues long. Germline-derived CDR1 and CDR2 are KGHDR and SFDVKD. Trimming shortened V by 1 base and J by 7 bases, and 12 bases separated the two germline ends. This CDR3 reads CATSDLGRGGGELFF. CDR3 coding DNA: TGTGCCACCAGTGATTTAGGCAGGGGTGGCGGGGAGCTGTTTTTT.

The chain recombines TRBV28 with TRBJ1-2, with 9 bases matching TRBD1. This CDR3 is built from 14 residues. Germline-derived CDR1 and CDR2 are MDHEN and SYDVKM. The junction had 3 bases not matched to a gene; V was cut back by 6 bases and J by 1 base. The CDR3 region is CASRGQGINYGYTF. In nucleotides, the CDR3 is TGTGCCAGCAGAGGACAGGGGATTAACTATGGCTACACCTTC.

The gene calls are TRBV7-9 and TRBJ1-1; tentative D call: TRBD1 (6 bases). Germline V gene data show CDR1 as SEHNR and CDR2 as FQNEAQ (reference sequence). The CDR3 is made up of 15 amino acids. V was shortened by 4 bases and J by 6 bases, with 18 bases between the two germline ends. CDR3 sequence (DNA): TGTGCCAGCAGCTCAAGGGGAGGGCAGGGGCCTGAAGCTTTCTTT. It is translated as CASSSRGGQGPEAFF.

This clone has a single count. V gene TRBV5-1 combines with J gene TRBJ1-1; the D gene is possibly TRBD1 (6 bases). Per the germline V gene, CDR1 is SGHRS and CDR2 is YFSETQ. Trimming left V 4 bases short and J 0 bases short, with 10 bases between. The CDR3 sequence is 14 residues long. The CDR3 DNA reads TGCGCCAGCAGCACGGGACACTTGAACACTGAAGCTTTCTTT. Its translation is CASSTGHLNTEAFF.

This chain uses TRBV3-1 (or the pseudogene TRBV3-2) with TRBJ2-3; D ambiguous. CDR3 size: 13 residues. Germline V CDR1 and CDR2: LGHDT, YNNKEL (reference sequence). V lost 3 bases and J 5 bases, leaving 9 bases between the germline ends. DNA for the CDR3: TGTGCCAGCAGCCATGATTCGGGAGATACGCAGTATTTT. It yields the protein CASSHDSGDTQYF.